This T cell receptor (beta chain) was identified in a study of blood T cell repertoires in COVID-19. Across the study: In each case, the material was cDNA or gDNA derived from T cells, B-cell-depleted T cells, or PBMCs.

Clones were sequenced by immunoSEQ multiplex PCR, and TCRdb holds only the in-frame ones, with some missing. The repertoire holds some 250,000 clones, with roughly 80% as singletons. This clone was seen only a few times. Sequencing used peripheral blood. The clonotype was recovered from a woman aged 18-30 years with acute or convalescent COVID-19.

The CDR3 sequence: CASSFSGSGPYEQYF. CDR3 in DNA: TGCGCCAGCAGCTTTAGCGGGAGTGGCCCCTACGAGCAGTACTTC. This chain connects TRBV5-1 to TRBJ2-7; 9 positions match TRBD2. The CDR3 totals 15 residues. Trimming took 2 bases from V and 2 from J; bases not matched to a gene: 5. The germline CDR1 and CDR2 sequences are SGHRS and YFSETQ.